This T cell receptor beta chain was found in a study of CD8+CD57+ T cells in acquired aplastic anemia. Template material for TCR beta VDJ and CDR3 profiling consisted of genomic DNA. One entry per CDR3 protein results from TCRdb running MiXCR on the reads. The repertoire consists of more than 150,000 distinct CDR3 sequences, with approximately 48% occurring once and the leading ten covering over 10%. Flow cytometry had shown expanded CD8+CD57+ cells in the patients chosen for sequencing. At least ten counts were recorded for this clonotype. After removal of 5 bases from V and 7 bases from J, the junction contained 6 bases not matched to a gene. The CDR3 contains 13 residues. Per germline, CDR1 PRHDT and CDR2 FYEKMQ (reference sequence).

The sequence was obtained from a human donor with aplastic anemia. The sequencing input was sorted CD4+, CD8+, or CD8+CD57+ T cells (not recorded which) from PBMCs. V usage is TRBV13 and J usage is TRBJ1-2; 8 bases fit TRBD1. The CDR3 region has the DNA TGTGCCAGCAGCACTCAGGGGGCGAGTGGCTACACCTTC. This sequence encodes CASSTQGASGYTF.